This T cell receptor beta chain was sequenced in a study of neurological immune-mediated disorders. Each CDR3 protein is one row after TCRdb ran MiXCR on the 5' RACE reads. This sample has roughly 65,000 distinct CDR3 sequences; around 5% occur once, and the top ten carry about 5.8%. In its sample, this clonotype was seen many times. Its antigen is undetermined. Study-level points and caveats: Phylogenetic analysis grouped 18 of 34 multiple sclerosis patients' repertoires together, suggesting a possible repertoire signature. The expanded clones of different subjects shared no CDR3 amino acid sequences (suggesting private repertoires in all groups).

The TCR originated in a human donor with multiple sclerosis. The donor label of this sample is uncertain. Sequencing was carried out using PBMCs.

The chain's CDR3 is CASSPTLADYNEQFF. The CDR3 DNA sequence: TGTGCCAGCAGCCCAACCCTAGCGGATTACAATGAGCAGTTCTTC. The chain couples TRBV7-8 to TRBJ2-1; 7 nucleotides match TRBD2. The CDR3 consists of 15 residues. CDR1 and CDR2 (germline): SGHVS, FQNEAQ. V lost 5 bases, J lost 4 bases, and 8 bases stayed unmatched.